Listed below are T cell receptor beta chains from one sample, sequenced in a study of post-analysis software for immune sequencing data. From the PCR reads, TCRdb called clonotypes with MiXCR, one entry per CDR3 protein. The sample carries roughly 800,000 distinct CDR3 sequences, 35% to 55% recorded once. Input material: blood. These receptors originate from a girl aged 5-17 years with multiple sclerosis. The CDR3 runs from the conserved cysteine through the conserved F or W. The order of the fields is CDR3 length, J gene, clone size, V gene, D gene, CDR3 protein, CDR3 DNA. D genes are given only for firm matches. Some rows mark clone size as missing; the rest say once, few, many or name a class of expanded clone.

>13|TRBJ2-3|few|TRBV27|NA
CASSLGWGDTQYF
TGTGCCAGCAGTTTGGGTTGGGGGGATACGCAGTATTTT
>15|TRBJ2-6|NA|TRBV30|NA
CAWNTGLSGANVLTF
TGTGCCTGGAATACAGGCCTCTCTGGGGCCAACGTCCTGACTTTC
>16|TRBJ2-1|NA|TRBV29-1|NA
CSVQGRTLPGYNEQFF
TGCAGCGTTCAGGGACGGACCCTCCCCGGGTACAATGAGCAGTTCTTC
>14|TRBJ2-7|NA|TRBV19|NA
CASSSPGLRLEQYF
TGTGCCAGTAGTTCGCCGGGACTCCGACTCGAGCAGTACTTC
>15|TRBJ2-7|few|TRBV4-3|TRBD2
CASSQTTSGIHEQYF
TGCGCCAGCAGCCAAACGACTAGCGGGATCCACGAGCAGTACTTC
>14|TRBJ2-7|NA|TRBV7-9|NA
CASSFRESSDEQYF
TGTGCCAGCAGCTTCAGGGAATCCAGTGACGAGCAGTACTTC
>14|TRBJ2-7|NA|TRBV12-3/TRBV12-4|NA
CASSLGGPLGEQYF
TGTGCCAGCAGTTTAGGGGGGCCGCTGGGGGAGCAGTACTTC
>13|TRBJ2-3|few|TRBV7-7|NA
CASSLVAEDTQYF
TGTGCTAGCAGCTTAGTGGCCGAAGATACGCAGTATTTT
>12|TRBJ2-7|NA|TRBV18|NA
CASSPGKDEQYF
TGTGCCAGCTCCCCTGGGAAGGACGAGCAGTACTTC
>9|TRBJ2-1|few|TRBV29-1|NA
CSVGQEQFF
TGCAGCGTTGGACAGGAGCAGTTCTTC
>15|TRBJ2-3|NA|TRBV7-3|NA
CASSLAGLSTDTQYF
TGTGCCAGCAGCTTAGCGGGGTTGAGCACAGATACGCAGTATTTT
>17|TRBJ2-7|NA|TRBV10-2|NA
CASSDTGRWGRAHEQYF
TGCGCCAGCAGTGACACCGGGCGGTGGGGGAGAGCCCACGAGCAGTACTTC
>15|TRBJ2-1|few|TRBV15|NA
CATSRVAISYNEQFF
TGTGCCACCAGCAGAGTAGCGATCTCCTACAATGAGCAGTTCTTC
>13|TRBJ1-2|few|TRBV6-5|TRBD1
CASSYEGARGYTF
TGTGCCAGCAGTTACGAGGGGGCCCGAGGCTACACCTTC
>17|TRBJ2-7|NA|TRBV15|TRBD1
CATSRDRGKRFTYEQYF
TGTGCCACCAGCAGAGACAGGGGGAAAAGGTTTACCTACGAGCAGTACTTC
>12|TRBJ2-1|few|TRBV13|NA
CASSFSDGRQFF
TGTGCCAGCAGCTTCTCAGATGGCAGGCAGTTCTTC
>15|TRBJ2-7|few|TRBV9|NA
CASSVGGQIKAEQYF
TGTGCCAGCAGCGTAGGAGGGCAAATCAAGGCCGAGCAGTACTTC
>12|TRBJ2-7|NA|TRBV7-9|TRBD1
CASRQGAKEQYF
TGTGCCAGTCGCCAGGGGGCGAAGGAGCAGTACTTC
>20|TRBJ2-4|NA|TRBV3-1|NA
CASSQERRGASELSKNIQYF
TGTGCCAGCAGCCAAGAGAGGAGGGGGGCAAGCGAACTTTCCAAAAACATTCAGTACTTC
>15|TRBJ2-1|NA|TRBV20-1|TRBD2
CSARLGGSGYNEQFF
TGCAGTGCTAGATTGGGAGGGTCGGGATACAATGAGCAGTTCTTC
>16|TRBJ2-6|NA|TRBV20-1|NA
CSARNRGGTEANVLTF
TGCAGTGCGAGGAACAGGGGAGGTACTGAGGCCAACGTCCTGACTTTC
>14|TRBJ2-1|few|TRBV10-3|TRBD2
CAISEGGRSSEQFF
TGTGCCATCAGTGAAGGCGGGAGGTCTTCTGAGCAGTTCTTC
>17|TRBJ2-3|NA|TRBV4-3|TRBD2
CASSQDSTSVRTDTQYF
TGCGCCAGCAGCCAGGACTCGACTAGCGTTCGCACAGATACGCAGTATTTT
>15|TRBJ2-7|few|TRBV20-1|TRBD2
CSARDVTSGRYEQYF
TGCAGTGCTAGAGATGTTACTAGCGGGCGATACGAGCAGTACTTC
>15|TRBJ2-7|NA|TRBV4-2|NA
CASSQAPGQTYEQYF
TGTGCCAGCAGCCAAGCCCCGGGACAAACCTACGAGCAGTACTTC
>15|TRBJ2-1|NA|TRBV15|TRBD2
CATSGREGSYNEQFF
TGTGCCACCAGCGGCCGGGAGGGGTCCTACAATGAGCAGTTCTTC
>15|TRBJ2-1|NA|TRBV7-2|NA
CASRIQGGIYNEQFF
TGTGCCAGCAGAATACAGGGGGGGATTTACAATGAGCAGTTCTTC
>15|TRBJ1-1|few|TRBV29-1|NA
CSVEDLQGPDTEAFF
TGCAGCGTTGAAGATCTCCAGGGGCCGGACACTGAAGCTTTCTTT
>12|TRBJ2-5|once|TRBV29-1|NA
CSVDSKSDEQYF
TGCAGCGTTGACAGTAAAAGCGATGAGCAGTACTTC
>13|TRBJ1-1|NA|TRBV5-1|NA
CASSRGSGTEAFF
TGCGCCAGCAGTCGAGGATCAGGCACTGAAGCTTTCTTT
>16|TRBJ2-5|NA|TRBV27|TRBD2
CASSPSGLAGGRGEYF
TGTGCCAGCAGTCCCTCGGGACTAGCGGGAGGCCGTGGGGAGTACTTC
>16|TRBJ2-5|NA|TRBV6-5|NA
CASSYRGAPEQETQYF
TGTGCCAGCAGTTACCGGGGAGCACCCGAGCAAGAGACCCAGTACTTC
>20|TRBJ2-1|NA|TRBV7-8|TRBD2
CASSFPTGTSGHSSYNEQFF
TGTGCCAGCAGCTTCCCAACCGGGACTAGCGGCCACAGCTCCTACAATGAGCAGTTCTTC
>15|TRBJ1-5|few|TRBV10-3|NA
CAISESGGDHRPQHF
TGTGCCATCAGTGAGTCCGGGGGAGACCATCGGCCCCAGCATTTT
>13|TRBJ2-5|many|TRBV12-5|NA
CASAPGSQETQYF
TGTGCTAGTGCCCCGGGGTCTCAAGAGACCCAGTACTTC
>17|TRBJ2-3|NA|TRBV13|TRBD1
CASSLAPGQGEADTQYF
TGTGCCAGCAGCTTAGCCCCGGGACAGGGCGAGGCGGATACGCAGTATTTT
>19|TRBJ2-6|few|TRBV3-1|TRBD2
CASSHTPAGVLSGANVLTF
TGTGCCAGCAGCCACACGCCGGCGGGAGTTCTATCTGGGGCCAACGTCCTGACTTTC
>16|TRBJ2-3|few|TRBV24-1|TRBD2
CATSDLSGNRPDTQYF
TGTGCCACCAGTGATCTCAGCGGGAACCGTCCTGATACGCAGTATTTT
>12|TRBJ2-5|NA|TRBV2|NA
CASRTGQETQYF
TGTGCCAGCAGGACAGGCCAAGAGACCCAGTACTTC
>15|TRBJ1-2|few|TRBV4-3|NA
CASSQGLNLNYGYTF
TGCGCCAGCAGCCAAGGCCTAAATCTCAACTATGGCTACACCTTC
>12|TRBJ2-1|NA|TRBV12-3/TRBV12-4|NA
CASSFNANEQFF
TGTGCCAGCAGTTTTAATGCAAATGAGCAGTTCTTC
>14|TRBJ2-3|NA|TRBV4-3|NA
CASSQSPVADTQYF
TGCGCCAGCAGCCAATCGCCAGTAGCAGATACGCAGTATTTT
>15|TRBJ2-1|NA|TRBV4-2|TRBD2
CASSRLADSYNEQFF
TGTGCCAGCAGCCGCCTAGCGGACTCCTACAATGAGCAGTTCTTC
>14|TRBJ2-5|NA|TRBV5-1|NA
CASSLPGGIETQYF
TGCGCCAGCAGCTTGCCTGGGGGGATCGAGACCCAGTACTTC
>11|TRBJ2-7|NA|TRBV29-1|NA
CSGREAHEQYF
TGCAGCGGGAGAGAAGCTCACGAGCAGTACTTC
>15|TRBJ2-5|NA|TRBV9|NA
CASSVDGSLQETQYF
TGTGCCAGCAGCGTAGACGGCAGCCTCCAAGAGACCCAGTACTTC
>15|TRBJ2-1|NA|TRBV4-3|TRBD2
CASSQELAGANEQFF
TGCGCCAGCAGCCAAGAACTAGCGGGAGCCAATGAGCAGTTCTTC
>15|TRBJ2-5|NA|TRBV5-1|NA
CASSSTQGLQETQYF
TGCGCCAGCAGCTCGACTCAGGGACTCCAAGAGACCCAGTACTTC
>13|TRBJ2-1|few|TRBV4-3|NA
CASSQTPALEQFF
TGCGCCAGCAGCCAGACTCCCGCCTTGGAGCAGTTCTTC
>13|TRBJ2-5|NA|TRBV5-5|NA
CASSQWGQETQYF
TGTGCCAGCAGTCAATGGGGGCAAGAGACCCAGTACTTC
>15|TRBJ2-7|few|TRBV7-8|NA
CASREALSSTYEQYF
TGTGCCAGCAGGGAGGCGTTGTCGTCTACCTACGAGCAGTACTTC
>15|TRBJ2-7|NA|TRBV7-8|TRBD1
CASSFKRQGKGEQYF
TGTGCCAGCAGCTTCAAGCGACAGGGGAAGGGCGAGCAGTACTTC
>16|TRBJ2-1|NA|TRBV7-2|TRBD2
CVSRIDMVSGRNEQFF
TGTGTCAGCAGAATTGATATGGTTAGCGGGCGCAATGAGCAGTTCTTC